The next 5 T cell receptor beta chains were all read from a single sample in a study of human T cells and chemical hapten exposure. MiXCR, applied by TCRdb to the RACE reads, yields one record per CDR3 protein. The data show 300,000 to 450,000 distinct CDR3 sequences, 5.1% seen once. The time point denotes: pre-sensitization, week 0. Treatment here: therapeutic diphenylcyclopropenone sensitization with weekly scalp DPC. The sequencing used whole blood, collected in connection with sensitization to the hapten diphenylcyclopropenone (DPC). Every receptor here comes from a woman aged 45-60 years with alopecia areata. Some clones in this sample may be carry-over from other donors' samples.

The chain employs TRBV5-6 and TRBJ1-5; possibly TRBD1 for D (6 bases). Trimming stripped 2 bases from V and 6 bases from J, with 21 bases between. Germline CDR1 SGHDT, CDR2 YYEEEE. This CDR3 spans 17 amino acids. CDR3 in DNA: TGTGCCAGCAGCTTAAGGCAGGGGCGGGGGTCTTTTCAGCCCCAGCATTTT. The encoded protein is CASSLRQGRGSFQPQHF. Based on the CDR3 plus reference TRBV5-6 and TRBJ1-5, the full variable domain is DAGVTQSPTHLIKTRGQQVTLRCSPKSGHDTVSWYQQALGQGPQFIFQYYEEEERQRGNFPDRFSGHQFPNYSSELNVNALLLGDSALYLCASSLRQGRGSFQPQHFGDGTRLSIL.

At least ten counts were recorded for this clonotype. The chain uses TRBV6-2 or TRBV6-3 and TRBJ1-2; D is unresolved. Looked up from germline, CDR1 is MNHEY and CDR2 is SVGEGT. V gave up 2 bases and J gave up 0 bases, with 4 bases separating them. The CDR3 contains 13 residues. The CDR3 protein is CASSYSSNYGYTF. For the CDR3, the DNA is TGTGCCAGCAGTTACAGCTCTAACTATGGCTACACCTTC.

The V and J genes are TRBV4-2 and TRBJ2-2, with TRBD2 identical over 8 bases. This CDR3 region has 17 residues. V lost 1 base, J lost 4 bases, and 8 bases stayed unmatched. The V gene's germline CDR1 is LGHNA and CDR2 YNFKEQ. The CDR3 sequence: CASSQANAGTSTGELFF. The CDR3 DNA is TGTGCCAGCAGCCAAGCCAATGCAGGGACTAGCACCGGGGAGCTGTTTTTT.

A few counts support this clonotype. CDR3 region: CASSWGQGPSEKLFF. The CDR3 DNA sequence: TGTGCCAGCAGTTGGGGACAGGGGCCGAGTGAAAAACTGTTTTTT. This chain uses TRBV27 with TRBJ1-4, with 10 bases identical to TRBD1. The germline V gene encodes CDR1 MNHEY and CDR2 SMNVEV (reference sequence). CDR3 size: 15 residues. Germline trimming cut 4 bases from V and 7 bases from J; bases unmatched to any gene: 6.

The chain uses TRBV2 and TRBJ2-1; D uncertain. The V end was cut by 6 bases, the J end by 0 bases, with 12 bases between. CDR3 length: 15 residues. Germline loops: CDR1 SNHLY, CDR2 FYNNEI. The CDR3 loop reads CASSLDPSSYNEQFF. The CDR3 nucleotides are TGTGCCAGCAGCCTTGACCCGAGCTCCTACAATGAGCAGTTCTTC.